The present T cell receptor beta chain was sequenced within a study of early T cells in non-severe SARS-CoV-2 infection. Study-wide background: Unpaired chains resulted from sequencing bulk RNA of unsorted whole blood.

This clonotype was seen repeatedly, ten times or more. Its antigen is undetermined. Unique molecular identifiers were affixed to single, distinct cDNA molecules. TCRdb called the 5' RACE reads again in MiXCR, with one record for every CDR3 protein. The sample lists roughly 25,000 distinct CDR3 sequences, roughly 4% seen once, with 6.2% in the top ten. The CDR3 sequence is 11 residues long. V was clipped by 2 bases and J by 10 bases, with 8 bases between them. Findings and limits, study-wide: VDJdb-based annotation leaned toward anti-spike CD8 responses and missed private and CD4 specificities.

The V gene is TRBV12-3 or TRBV12-4, the J gene TRBJ2-5; D is unclear. The sequence was collected from an adult who was a healthcare worker with PCR-confirmed SARS-CoV-2 infection or an uninfected control (not recorded which). The sample taken for sequencing was whole blood. CDR3 nucleotides: TGTGCCAGCAGTTTATCGCGGATCCAGTACTTC. It is translated as CASSLSRIQYF.